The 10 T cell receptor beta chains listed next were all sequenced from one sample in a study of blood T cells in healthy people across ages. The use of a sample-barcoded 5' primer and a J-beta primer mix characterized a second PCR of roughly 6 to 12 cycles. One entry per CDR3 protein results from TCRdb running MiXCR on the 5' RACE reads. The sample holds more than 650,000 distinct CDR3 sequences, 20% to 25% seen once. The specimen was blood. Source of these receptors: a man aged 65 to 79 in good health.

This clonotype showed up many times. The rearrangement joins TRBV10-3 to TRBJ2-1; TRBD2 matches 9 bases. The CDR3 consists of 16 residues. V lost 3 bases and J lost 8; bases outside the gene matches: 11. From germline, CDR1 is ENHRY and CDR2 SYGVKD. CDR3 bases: TGTGCCATCAGTGACAGTCTTAGCGGGAGCTCAGATGAGCAGTTCTTC. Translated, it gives CAISDSLSGSSDEQFF.

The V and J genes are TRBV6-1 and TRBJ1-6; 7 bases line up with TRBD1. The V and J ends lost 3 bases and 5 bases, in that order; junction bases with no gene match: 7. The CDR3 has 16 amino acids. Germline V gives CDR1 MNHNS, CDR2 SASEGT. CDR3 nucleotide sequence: TGTGCCAGCAGTGATTTACAGGGGCGCAATAATTCACCCCTCCACTTT. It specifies CASSDLQGRNNSPLHF.

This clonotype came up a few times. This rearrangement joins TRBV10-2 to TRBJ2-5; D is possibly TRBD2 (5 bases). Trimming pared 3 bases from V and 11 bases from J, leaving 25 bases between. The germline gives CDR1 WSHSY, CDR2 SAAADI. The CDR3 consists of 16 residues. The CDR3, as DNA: TGCGCCAGCAGTGATGGCCGATTACCTCTCCCGTGGGAGCAGTACTTC. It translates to CASSDGRLPLPWEQYF.

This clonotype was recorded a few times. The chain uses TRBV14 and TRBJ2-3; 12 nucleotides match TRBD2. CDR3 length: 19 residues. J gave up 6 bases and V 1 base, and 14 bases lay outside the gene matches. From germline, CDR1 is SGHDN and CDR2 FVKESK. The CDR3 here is CASSQGSRASGRAGDTQYF. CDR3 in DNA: TGTGCCAGCAGCCAAGGATCCCGGGCTAGCGGGAGGGCCGGTGATACGCAGTATTTT.

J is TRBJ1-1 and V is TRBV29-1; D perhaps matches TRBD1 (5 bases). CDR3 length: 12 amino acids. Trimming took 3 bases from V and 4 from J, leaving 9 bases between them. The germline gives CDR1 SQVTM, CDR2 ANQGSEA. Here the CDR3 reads CSVDAGGTEAFF. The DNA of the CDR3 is TGCAGCGTTGATGCGGGGGGCACTGAAGCTTTCTTT.

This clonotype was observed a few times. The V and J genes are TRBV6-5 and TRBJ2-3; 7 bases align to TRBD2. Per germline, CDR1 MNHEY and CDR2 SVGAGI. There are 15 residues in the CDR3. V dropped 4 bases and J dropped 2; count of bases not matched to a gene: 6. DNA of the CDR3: TGTGCCAGCAGTTTCCCGGGACTAACCACAGATACGCAGTATTTT. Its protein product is CASSFPGLTTDTQYF.

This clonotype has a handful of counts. DNA for the CDR3: TGCGCCAGCAGCCCCGGAAGGGACCCGGAGGGAGTAAAACTGTTTTTT. Translating gives CASSPGRDPEGVKLFF. The V gene is TRBV5-1, the J gene TRBJ1-4; perhaps TRBD1 as D (5 bases). The V gene's germline CDR1 is SGHRS and CDR2 YFSETQ. V lost 4 bases to trimming and J lost 10 bases, with 23 bases between them. The CDR3 runs 16 residues.

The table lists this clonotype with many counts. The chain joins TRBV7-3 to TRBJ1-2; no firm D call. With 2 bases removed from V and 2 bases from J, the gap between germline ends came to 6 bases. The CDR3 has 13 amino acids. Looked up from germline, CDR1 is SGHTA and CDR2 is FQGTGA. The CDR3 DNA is TGTGCCAGCAGCTTAGGGATAAACTATGGCTACACCTTC. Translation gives CASSLGINYGYTF.

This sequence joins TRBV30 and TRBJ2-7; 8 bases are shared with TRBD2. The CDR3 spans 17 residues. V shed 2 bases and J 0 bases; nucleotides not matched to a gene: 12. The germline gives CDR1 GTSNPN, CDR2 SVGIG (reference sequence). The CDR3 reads CAWSISGSQSSSYEQYV. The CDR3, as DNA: TGTGCCTGGAGTATCAGCGGGAGCCAGTCTAGCTCCTACGAGCAGTACGTC.

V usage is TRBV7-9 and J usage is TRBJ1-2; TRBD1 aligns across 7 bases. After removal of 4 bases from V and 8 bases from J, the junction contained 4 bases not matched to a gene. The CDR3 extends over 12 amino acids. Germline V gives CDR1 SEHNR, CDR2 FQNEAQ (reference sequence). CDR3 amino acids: CASSSLDRGYTF. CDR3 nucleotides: TGTGCCAGCAGCTCGCTGGACAGGGGCTACACCTTC.